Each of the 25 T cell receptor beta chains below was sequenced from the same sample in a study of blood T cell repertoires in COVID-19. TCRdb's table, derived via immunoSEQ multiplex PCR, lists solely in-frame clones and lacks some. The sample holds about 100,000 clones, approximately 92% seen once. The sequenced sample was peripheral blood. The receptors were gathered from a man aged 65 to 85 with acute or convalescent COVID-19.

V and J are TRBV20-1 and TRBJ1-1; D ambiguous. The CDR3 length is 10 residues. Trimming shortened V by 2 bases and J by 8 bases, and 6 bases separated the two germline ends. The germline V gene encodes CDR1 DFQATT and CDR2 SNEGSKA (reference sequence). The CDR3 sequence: CSARLEEAFF. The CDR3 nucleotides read TGCAGTGCTAGACTGGAGGAAGCTTTCTTT.

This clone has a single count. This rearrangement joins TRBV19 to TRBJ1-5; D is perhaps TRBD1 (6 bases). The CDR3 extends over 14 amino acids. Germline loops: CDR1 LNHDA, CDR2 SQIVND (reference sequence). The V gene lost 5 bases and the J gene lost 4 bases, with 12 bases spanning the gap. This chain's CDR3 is CASSWFQGNQPQHF. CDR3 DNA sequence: TGTGCCAGTAGTTGGTTCCAGGGGAATCAGCCCCAGCATTTT.

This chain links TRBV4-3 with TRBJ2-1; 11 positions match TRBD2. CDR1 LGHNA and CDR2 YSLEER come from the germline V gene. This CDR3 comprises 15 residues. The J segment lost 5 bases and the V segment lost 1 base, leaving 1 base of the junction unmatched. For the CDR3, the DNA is TGCGCCAGCAGCCAAGGGACTAGCGGGCACAATGAGCAGTTCTTC. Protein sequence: CASSQGTSGHNEQFF.

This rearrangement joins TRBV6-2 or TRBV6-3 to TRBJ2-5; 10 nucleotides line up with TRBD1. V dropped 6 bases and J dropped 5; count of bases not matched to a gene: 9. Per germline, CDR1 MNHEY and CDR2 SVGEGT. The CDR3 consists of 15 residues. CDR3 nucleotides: TGTGCCAGCAGCTGGTGGGACAGGGGAATTGAGACCCAGTACTTC. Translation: CASSWWDRGIETQYF.

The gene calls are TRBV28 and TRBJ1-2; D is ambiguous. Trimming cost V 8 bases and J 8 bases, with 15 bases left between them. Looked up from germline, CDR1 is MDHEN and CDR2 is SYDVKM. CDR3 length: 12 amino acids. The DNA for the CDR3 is TGTGCCAGCGCCTTTTCCCCCCGGGGCTACACCTTC. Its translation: CASAFSPRGYTF.

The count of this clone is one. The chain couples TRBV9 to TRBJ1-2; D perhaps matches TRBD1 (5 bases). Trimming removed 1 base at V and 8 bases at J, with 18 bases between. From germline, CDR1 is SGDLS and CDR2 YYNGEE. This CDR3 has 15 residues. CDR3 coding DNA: TGTGCCAGCAGCGTAAGCGGGAGGGGAGGCTACGGCTACACCTTC. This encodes CASSVSGRGGYGYTF.

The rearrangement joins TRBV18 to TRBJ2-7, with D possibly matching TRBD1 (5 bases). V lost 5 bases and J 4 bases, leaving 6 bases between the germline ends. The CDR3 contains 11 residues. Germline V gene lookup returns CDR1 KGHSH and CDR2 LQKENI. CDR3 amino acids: CASSAGYEQYF. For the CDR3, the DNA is TGTGCCAGCTCAGCAGGGTACGAGCAGTACTTC.

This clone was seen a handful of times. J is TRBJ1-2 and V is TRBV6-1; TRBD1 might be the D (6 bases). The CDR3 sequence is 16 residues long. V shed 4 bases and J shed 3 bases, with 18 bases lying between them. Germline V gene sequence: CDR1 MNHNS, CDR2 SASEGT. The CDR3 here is CASSASGGALHYGYTF. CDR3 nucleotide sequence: TGTGCCAGCAGTGCCAGCGGGGGCGCCCTCCACTATGGCTACACCTTC.

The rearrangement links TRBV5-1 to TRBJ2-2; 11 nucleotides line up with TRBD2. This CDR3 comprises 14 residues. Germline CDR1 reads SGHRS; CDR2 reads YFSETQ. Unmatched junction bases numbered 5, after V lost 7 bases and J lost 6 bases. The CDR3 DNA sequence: TGCGCCAGCTCACTAGCGGGGGTGCCCGGGGAGCTGTTTTTT. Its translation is CASSLAGVPGELFF.

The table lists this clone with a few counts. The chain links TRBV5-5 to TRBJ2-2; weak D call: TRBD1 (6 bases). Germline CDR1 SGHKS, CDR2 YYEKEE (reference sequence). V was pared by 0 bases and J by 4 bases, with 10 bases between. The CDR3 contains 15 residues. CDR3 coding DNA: TGTGCCAGCAGCTTGGGCTCCAGGGGCACCGGGGAGCTGTTTTTT. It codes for CASSLGSRGTGELFF.

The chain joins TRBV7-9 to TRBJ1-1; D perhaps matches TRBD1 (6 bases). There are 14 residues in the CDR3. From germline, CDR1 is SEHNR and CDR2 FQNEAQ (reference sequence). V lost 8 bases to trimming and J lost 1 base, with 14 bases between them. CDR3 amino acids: CASVSPTGNTEAFF. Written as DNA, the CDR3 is TGTGCCAGCGTTTCCCCGACAGGGAACACTGAAGCTTTCTTT.

CDR3 sequence: CAWSLGTGLRGQYF. The DNA of the CDR3 is TGTGCCTGGAGTCTCGGGACAGGACTACGAGGGCAGTACTTC. The chain employs TRBV30 and TRBJ2-7, with 8 bases lining up with TRBD1. This CDR3 is 14 amino acids long. The germline V gene encodes CDR1 GTSNPN and CDR2 SVGIG (reference sequence). Germline trimming cut 2 bases from V and 9 bases from J; bases unmatched to any gene: 12.

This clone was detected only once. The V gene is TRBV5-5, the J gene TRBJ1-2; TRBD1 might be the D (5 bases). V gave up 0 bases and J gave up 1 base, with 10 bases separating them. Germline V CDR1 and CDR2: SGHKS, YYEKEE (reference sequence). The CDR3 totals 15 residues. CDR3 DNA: TGTGCCAGCAGCTTGGGGGGCGGATTTAACTATGGCTACACCTTC. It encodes CASSLGGGFNYGYTF.

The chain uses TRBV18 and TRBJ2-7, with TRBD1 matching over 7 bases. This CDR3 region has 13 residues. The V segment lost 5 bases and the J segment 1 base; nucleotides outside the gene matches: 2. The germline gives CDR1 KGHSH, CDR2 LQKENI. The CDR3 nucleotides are TGTGCCAGCTCATCGACAGGGTCCTACGAGCAGTACTTC. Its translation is CASSSTGSYEQYF. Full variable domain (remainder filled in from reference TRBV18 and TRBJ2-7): NAGVMQNPRHLVRRRGQEARLRCSPMKGHSHVYWYRQLPEEGLKFMVYLQKENIIDESGMPKERFSAEFPKEGPSILRIQQVVRGDSAAYFCASSSTGSYEQYFGPGTRLTVT.

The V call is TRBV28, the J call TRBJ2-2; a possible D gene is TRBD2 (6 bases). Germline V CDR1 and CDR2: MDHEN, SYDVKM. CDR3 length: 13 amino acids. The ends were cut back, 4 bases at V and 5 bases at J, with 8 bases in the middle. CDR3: CASSSGGTGELFF. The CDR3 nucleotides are TGTGCCAGCAGTTCAGGAGGGACCGGGGAGCTGTTTTTT.

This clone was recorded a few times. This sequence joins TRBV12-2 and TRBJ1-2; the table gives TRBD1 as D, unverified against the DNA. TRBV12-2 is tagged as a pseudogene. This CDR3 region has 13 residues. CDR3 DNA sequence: TGTGCAAGTCGCCCGGACACTAACTATGGCTACACCTTC. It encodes CASRPDTNYGYTF.

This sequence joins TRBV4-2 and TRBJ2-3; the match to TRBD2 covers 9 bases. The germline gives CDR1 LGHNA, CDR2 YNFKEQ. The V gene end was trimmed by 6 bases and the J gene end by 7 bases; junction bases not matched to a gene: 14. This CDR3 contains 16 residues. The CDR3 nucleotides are TGTGCCAGCAGACTTAGCGGGAGTGCTTCGGCTTATACGCAGTATTTT. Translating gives CASRLSGSASAYTQYF.

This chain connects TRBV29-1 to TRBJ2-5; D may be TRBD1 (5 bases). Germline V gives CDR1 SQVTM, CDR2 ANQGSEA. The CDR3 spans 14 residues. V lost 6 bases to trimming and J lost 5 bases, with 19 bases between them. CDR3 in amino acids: CSVKGGATLETQYF. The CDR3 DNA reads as TGCAGCGTCAAAGGTGGGGCTACCTTGGAGACCCAGTACTTC.

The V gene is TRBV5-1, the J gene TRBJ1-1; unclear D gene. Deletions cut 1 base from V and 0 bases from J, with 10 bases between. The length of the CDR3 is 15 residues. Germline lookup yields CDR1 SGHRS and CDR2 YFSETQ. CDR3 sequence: CASSLYGDMNTEAFF. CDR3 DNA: TGCGCCAGCAGCTTGTACGGGGATATGAACACTGAAGCTTTCTTT.

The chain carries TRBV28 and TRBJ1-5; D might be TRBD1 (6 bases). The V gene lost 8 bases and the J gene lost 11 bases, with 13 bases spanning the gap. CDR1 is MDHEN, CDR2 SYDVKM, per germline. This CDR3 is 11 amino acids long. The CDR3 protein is CASQYRESQHF. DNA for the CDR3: TGTGCCAGCCAATACAGGGAATCCCAGCATTTT.

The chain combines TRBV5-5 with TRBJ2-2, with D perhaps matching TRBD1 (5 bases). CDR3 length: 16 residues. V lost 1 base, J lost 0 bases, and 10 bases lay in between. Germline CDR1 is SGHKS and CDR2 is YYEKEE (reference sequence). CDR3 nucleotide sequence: TGTGCCAGCAGCTTGCTAGGACAACCGAACACCGGGGAGCTGTTTTTT. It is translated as CASSLLGQPNTGELFF.

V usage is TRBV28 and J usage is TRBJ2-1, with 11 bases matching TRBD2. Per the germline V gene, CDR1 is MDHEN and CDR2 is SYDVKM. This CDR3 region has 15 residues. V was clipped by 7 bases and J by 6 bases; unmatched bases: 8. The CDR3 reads CASNPPGLAVNEQFF. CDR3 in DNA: TGTGCCAGCAACCCGCCGGGACTAGCGGTCAATGAGCAGTTCTTC.

Written as DNA, the CDR3 is TGTGCCTGGGGACCGGGTCTCACTAATGAAAAACTGTTTTTT. Translated: CAWGPGLTNEKLFF. The chain carries TRBV30 and TRBJ1-4; D gene unclear. The CDR3 is 14 amino acids. Germline V CDR1 and CDR2: GTSNPN, SVGIG (reference sequence). The V end lost 5 bases, the J end lost 2 bases, and 12 bases lay between the germline ends.

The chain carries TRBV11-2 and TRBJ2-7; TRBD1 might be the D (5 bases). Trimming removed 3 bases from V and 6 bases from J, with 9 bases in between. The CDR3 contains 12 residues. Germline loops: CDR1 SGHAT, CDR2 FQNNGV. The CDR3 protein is CASSFSGPEQYF. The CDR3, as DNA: TGTGCCAGCAGCTTCTCAGGGCCCGAGCAGTACTTC.

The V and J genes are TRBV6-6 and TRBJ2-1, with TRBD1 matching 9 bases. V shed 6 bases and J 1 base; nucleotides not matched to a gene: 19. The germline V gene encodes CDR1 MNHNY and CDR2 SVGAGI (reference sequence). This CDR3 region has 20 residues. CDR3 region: CASSLKTGGKVYRSYNEQFF. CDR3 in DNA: TGTGCCAGCAGCTTGAAGACAGGGGGGAAAGTATATAGGTCCTACAATGAGCAGTTCTTC.